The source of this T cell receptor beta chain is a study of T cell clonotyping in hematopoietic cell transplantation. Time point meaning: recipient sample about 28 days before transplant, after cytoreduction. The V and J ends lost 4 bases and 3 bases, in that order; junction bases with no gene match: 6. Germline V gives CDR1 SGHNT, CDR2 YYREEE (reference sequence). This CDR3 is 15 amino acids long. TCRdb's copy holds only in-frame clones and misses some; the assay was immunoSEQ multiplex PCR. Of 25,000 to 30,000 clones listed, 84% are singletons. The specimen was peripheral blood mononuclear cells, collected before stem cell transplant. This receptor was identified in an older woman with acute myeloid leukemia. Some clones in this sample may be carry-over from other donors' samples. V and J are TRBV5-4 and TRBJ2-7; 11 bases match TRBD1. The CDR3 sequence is CASSRTGTGGYEQYF. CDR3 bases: TGTGCCAGCAGCCGTACCGGGACAGGGGGCTACGAGCAGTACTTC.